This T cell receptor (beta chain) was identified during a study of T cells after yellow fever vaccination. The authors made TCR cDNA by 5'RACE template switching, adding a universal primer site and UMIs. TCRdb reanalysed the 5' RACE reads using MiXCR and keeps one entry per CDR3 protein. The sample holds about 550,000 distinct CDR3 sequences, roughly 19% seen once. This clonotype showed up just a few times. The antigen remains unidentified. Notes on the study in general: Clones from primary vaccination mostly reappeared after the booster (around 97% CD4, 88% CD8). Although the secondary response was weaker, it peaked faster, at day 5 versus 15. FACS-sorted repertoires could harbor abundant contaminating bulk-population clonotypes.

V lost 3 bases and J 3 bases, leaving 10 bases between the germline ends. Per the germline V gene, CDR1 is SGHRS and CDR2 is YFSETQ. CDR3 length: 14 amino acids. The TCR originated in a man aged 25 to 40 who received the YFV17D yellow fever vaccine. V usage is TRBV5-1 and J usage is TRBJ1-5; maybe TRBD1 (6 bases). The sample was PBMCs, taken 15 days after the yellow fever booster vaccination. CDR3 in amino acids: CASSSGAVNQPQHF. CDR3 in DNA: TGCGCCAGCAGCTCGGGGGCAGTCAATCAGCCCCAGCATTTT. The variable domain in full, completed from reference TRBV5-1 and TRBJ1-5, reads KAGVTQTPRYLIKTRGQQVTLSCSPISGHRSVSWYQQTPGQGLQFLFEYFSETQRNKGNFPGRFSGRQFSNSRSEMNVSTLELGDSALYLCASSSGAVNQPQHFGDGTRLSIL.